A single sample gave rise to the 8 T cell receptor beta chains below, sequenced in a study of shared clonotypes between healthy human individuals. Assay: immunoSEQ multiplex PCR; the TCRdb copy retains only in-frame clones and omits some. The sample lists 800,000 to 950,000 clones, 96% occurring once. As defined, naive CD8 cells were CD45RO-negative and positively selected for CCR7, with terminally differentiated effector memory CD45RA+ cells excluded. Sequenced input: naive CD8+ T cells sorted from blood. The receptors shown here come from a man between 25 and 39 years old in good health.

The chain joins TRBV4-1 to TRBJ2-3, with a possible D match to TRBD1 (5 bases). Trimming stripped 2 bases from V and 4 bases from J, with 13 bases between. Germline V gene data show CDR1 as MGHRA and CDR2 as YSYEKL. This CDR3 is 15 amino acids long. The CDR3, as DNA: TGCGCCAGCAGCCAATTCCTCAGGGTTGCAGATACGCAGTATTTT. It encodes CASSQFLRVADTQYF.

J is TRBJ2-6 and V is TRBV5-6; D gene ambiguous. Germline V CDR1 and CDR2: SGHDT, YYEEEE. This CDR3 has 17 residues. The ends were cut back, 1 base at V and 1 base at J, with 12 bases in the middle. Written as DNA, the CDR3 is TGTGCCAGCAGCTTGCCATCCTTGGCGTCTGGGGCCAACGTCCTGACTTTC. Its translation: CASSLPSLASGANVLTF. Together with reference TRBV5-6 and TRBJ2-6, the CDR3 gives the full variable domain: DAGVTQSPTHLIKTRGQQVTLRCSPKSGHDTVSWYQQALGQGPQFIFQYYEEEERQRGNFPDRFSGHQFPNYSSELNVNALLLGDSALYLCASSLPSLASGANVLTFGAGSRLTVL.

The chain uses TRBV7-3 and TRBJ2-7, with 10 bases lining up with TRBD2. Trimming removed 0 bases from V and 3 bases from J; junction bases left unmatched: 2. The CDR3 consists of 15 residues. The germline gives CDR1 SGHTA, CDR2 FQGTGA. The CDR3 loop reads CASSLTASGSYEQYF. The CDR3 bases are TGTGCCAGCAGCTTAACGGCTAGCGGGAGCTACGAGCAGTACTTC.

This clone was seen only a few times. Other DNA sequences of this sample code for an identical CDR3. This sequence joins TRBV27 and TRBJ1-5; D is undetermined. This CDR3 contains 12 residues. Germline V CDR1 and CDR2: MNHEY, SMNVEV (reference sequence). Deletions cut 6 bases from V and 2 bases from J, with 5 bases between. CDR3 protein: CASRAGNQPQHF. The CDR3 nucleotides are TGTGCCAGCAGGGCAGGCAATCAGCCCCAGCATTTT.

V gene TRBV9 combines with J gene TRBJ2-6, with TRBD1 identical over 7 bases. The V gene end was trimmed by 4 bases and the J gene end by 1 base; junction bases not matched to a gene: 8. The germline V gene has CDR1 SGDLS and CDR2 YYNGEE. The CDR3 spans 17 residues. The CDR3 loop reads CASSTGTVHSGANVLTF. The CDR3 nucleotides are TGTGCCAGCAGCACAGGGACAGTTCATTCTGGGGCCAACGTCCTGACTTTC.

Written as DNA, the CDR3 is TGCAGCGTCCGAGGGGGACAGGGCAACGGTGAGCAGTTCTTC. Residues: CSVRGGQGNGEQFF. The rearrangement links TRBV29-1 to TRBJ2-1, with 9 bases matching TRBD1. The CDR3 is 14 residues long. Looked up from germline, CDR1 is SQVTM and CDR2 is ANQGSEA. V trimming: 6 bases; J trimming: 9 bases; junction bases outside the gene matches: 12.

This chain links TRBV27 with TRBJ2-2; TRBD1 is a possible D gene (6 bases). Deletions cut 1 base from V and 0 bases from J, with 9 bases between. This CDR3 comprises 16 residues. Germline CDR1 reads MNHEY; CDR2 reads SMNVEV (reference sequence). The CDR3 coding sequence is TGTGCCAGCAGTTTATACGACAGGACGAACACCGGGGAGCTGTTTTTT. The encoded protein is CASSLYDRTNTGELFF.

This sequence joins TRBV28 and TRBJ2-2; 8 bases are a match to TRBD2. CDR1 is MDHEN and CDR2 is SYDVKM in the germline V gene. V shed 5 bases and J 8 bases; nucleotides not matched to a gene: 7. The CDR3 runs to 14 residues. CDR3 amino acids: CASSHGRVSGELFF. DNA of the CDR3: TGTGCCAGCAGTCACGGGAGGGTTTCTGGGGAGCTGTTTTTT.